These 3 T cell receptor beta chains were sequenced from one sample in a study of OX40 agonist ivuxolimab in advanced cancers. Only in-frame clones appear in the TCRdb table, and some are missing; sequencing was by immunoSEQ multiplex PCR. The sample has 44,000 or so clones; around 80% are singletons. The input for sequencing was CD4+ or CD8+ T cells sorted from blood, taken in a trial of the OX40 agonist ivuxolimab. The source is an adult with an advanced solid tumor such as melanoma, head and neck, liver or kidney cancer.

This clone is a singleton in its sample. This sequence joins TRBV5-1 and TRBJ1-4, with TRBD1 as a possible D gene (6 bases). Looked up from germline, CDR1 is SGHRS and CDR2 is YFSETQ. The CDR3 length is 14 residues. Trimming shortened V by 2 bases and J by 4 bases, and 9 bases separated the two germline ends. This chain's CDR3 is CASSLTGYNEKLFF. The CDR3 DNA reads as TGCGCCAGCAGCTTAACAGGGTATAATGAAAAACTGTTTTTT.

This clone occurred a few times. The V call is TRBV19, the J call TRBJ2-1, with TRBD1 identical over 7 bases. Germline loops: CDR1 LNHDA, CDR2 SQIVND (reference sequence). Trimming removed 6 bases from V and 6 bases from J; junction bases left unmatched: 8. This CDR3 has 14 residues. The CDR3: CASRTRDSLNEQFF. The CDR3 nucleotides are TGTGCCAGTAGGACCCGGGACAGCCTCAATGAGCAGTTCTTC.

CDR3 coding DNA: TGTGCCAGCAGCCACCAAGGACAGATACCTAATCAGCCCCAGCATTTT. This sequence encodes CASSHQGQIPNQPQHF. The chain carries TRBV7-2 and TRBJ1-5, with D possibly TRBD1 on 6 matching bases. This CDR3 has 16 amino acids. From germline, CDR1 is SGHTA and CDR2 FQGNSA. Between the trimmed V and J ends, which lost 5 bases and 4 bases, there was a span of 18 bases.